This is a list of T cell receptor beta chains from one sample in a study of T cell changes during pregnancy in multiple sclerosis. This table comes from immunoSEQ multiplex PCR, and its TCRdb copy is limited to in-frame clones, with some not included. The repertoire holds tens of thousands of clones, with around 88% as singletons. Sequencing was performed on CD8+ T cells from peripheral blood mononuclear cells, taken in the first trimester of pregnancy. Receptors originate from a female donor with multiple sclerosis, enrolled in a pregnancy study. Both conserved end residues are trimmed from each CDR3. Each record gives: J gene, V gene, CDR3 protein.

TRBJ1-4 | TRBV4-3 | ASSQDLGTGGEKLF
TRBJ2-3 | TRBV2 | ARIHRGGTDTQY
TRBJ2-2 | TRBV30 | AWSAVLAGELF
TRBJ2-1 | TRBV6-5 | ASSLGTSGYNEQF
TRBJ1-4 | TRBV15 | ATSSDRVGIDEKLF
TRBJ2-1 | TRBV7-6 | ASSLGFGTGIYNEQF
TRBJ2-6 | TRBV12-5 | ASGYVGAGQSRANVLT
TRBJ2-7 | TRBV11-1 | ASSLGQGDVYEQY
TRBJ2-3 | TRBV29-1 | SVRGSSGRPDTQY
TRBJ2-3 | TRBV7-3 | ASSLRLAGDRDTQY
TRBJ2-3 | TRBV27 | ASAVRRSGRGAHTDTQY
TRBJ2-5 | TRBV4-3 | ASSRTSGKETQY
TRBJ2-1 | TRBV4-2 | ASSQGTIEVNEQF
TRBJ1-1 | TRBV27 | ASSPGGGANTEAF
TRBJ2-1 | TRBV9 | ASSAITPTSGYINEQF
TRBJ2-1 | TRBV18 | ASSPPEVANEQF